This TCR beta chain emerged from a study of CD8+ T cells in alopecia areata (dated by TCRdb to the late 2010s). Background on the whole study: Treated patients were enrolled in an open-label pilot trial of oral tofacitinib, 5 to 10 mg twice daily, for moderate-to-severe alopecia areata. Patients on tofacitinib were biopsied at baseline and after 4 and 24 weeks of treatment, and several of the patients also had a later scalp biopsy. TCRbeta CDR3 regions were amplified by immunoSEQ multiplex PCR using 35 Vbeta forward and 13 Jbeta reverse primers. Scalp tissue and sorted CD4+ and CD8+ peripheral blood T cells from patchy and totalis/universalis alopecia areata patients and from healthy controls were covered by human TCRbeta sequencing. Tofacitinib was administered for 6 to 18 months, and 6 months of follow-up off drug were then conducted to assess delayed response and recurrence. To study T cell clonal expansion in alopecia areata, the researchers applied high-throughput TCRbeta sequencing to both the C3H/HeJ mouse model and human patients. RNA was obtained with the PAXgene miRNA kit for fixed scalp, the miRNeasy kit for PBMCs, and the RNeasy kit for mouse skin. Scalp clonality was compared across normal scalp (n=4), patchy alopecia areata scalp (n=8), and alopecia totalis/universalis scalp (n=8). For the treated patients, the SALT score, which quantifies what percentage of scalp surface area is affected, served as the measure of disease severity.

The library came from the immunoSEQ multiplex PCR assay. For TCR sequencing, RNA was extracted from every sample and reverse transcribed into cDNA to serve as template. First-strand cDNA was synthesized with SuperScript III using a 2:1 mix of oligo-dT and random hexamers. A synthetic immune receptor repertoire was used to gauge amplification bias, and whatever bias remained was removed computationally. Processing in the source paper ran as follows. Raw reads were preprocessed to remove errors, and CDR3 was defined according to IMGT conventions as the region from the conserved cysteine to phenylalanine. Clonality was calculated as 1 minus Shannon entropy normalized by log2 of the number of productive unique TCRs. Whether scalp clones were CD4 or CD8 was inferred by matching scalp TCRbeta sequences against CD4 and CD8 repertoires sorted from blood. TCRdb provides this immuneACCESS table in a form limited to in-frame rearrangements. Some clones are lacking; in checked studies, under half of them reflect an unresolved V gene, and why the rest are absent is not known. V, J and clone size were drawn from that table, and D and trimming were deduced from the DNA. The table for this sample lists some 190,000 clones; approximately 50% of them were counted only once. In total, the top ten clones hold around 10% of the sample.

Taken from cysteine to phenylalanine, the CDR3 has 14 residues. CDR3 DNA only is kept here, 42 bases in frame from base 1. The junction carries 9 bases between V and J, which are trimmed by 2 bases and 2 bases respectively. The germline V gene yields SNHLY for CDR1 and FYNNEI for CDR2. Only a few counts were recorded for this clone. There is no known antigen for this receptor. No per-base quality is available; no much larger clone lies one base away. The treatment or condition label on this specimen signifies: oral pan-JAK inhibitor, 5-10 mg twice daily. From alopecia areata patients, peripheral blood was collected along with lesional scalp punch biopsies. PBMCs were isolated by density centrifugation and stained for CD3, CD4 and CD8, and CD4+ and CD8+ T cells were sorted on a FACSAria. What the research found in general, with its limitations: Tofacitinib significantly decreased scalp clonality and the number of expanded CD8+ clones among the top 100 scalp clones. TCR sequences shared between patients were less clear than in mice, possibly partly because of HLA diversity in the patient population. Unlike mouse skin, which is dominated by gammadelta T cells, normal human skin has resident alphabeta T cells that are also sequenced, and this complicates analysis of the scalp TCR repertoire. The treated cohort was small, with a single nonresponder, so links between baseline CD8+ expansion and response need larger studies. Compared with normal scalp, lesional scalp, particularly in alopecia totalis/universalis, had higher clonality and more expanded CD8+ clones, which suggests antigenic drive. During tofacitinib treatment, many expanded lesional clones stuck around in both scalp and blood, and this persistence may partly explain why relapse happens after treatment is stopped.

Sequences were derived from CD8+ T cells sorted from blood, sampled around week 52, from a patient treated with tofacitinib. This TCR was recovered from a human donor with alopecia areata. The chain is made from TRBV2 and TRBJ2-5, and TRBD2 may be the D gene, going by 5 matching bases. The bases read TGTGCCAGCAGTGAACTAGCCGGGCAAGAGACCCAGTACTTC. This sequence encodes CASSELAGQETQYF.